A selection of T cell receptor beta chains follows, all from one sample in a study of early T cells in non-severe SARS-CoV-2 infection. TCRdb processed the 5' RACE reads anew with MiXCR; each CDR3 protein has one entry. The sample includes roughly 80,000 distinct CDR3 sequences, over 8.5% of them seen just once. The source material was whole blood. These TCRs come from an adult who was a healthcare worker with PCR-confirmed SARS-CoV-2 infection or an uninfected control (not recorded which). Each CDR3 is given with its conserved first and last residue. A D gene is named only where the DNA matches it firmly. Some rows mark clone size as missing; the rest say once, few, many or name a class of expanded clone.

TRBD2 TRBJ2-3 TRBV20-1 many CSARVLAGDTQYF TGCAGTGCTAGAGTTTTAGCGGGAGATACGCAGTATTTT
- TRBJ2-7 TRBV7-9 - CASTGDFSYEQYF TGTGCCAGCACAGGTGACTTCTCCTACGAGCAGTACTTC
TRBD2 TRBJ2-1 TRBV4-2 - CASSQAGGVGNEQFF TGTGCCAGCAGCCAAGCGGGAGGCGTTGGGAATGAGCAGTTCTTC
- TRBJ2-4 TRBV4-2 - CASSQGRDKNIQYF TGTGCCAGCAGCCAAGGCAGGGACAAAAACATTCAGTACTTC
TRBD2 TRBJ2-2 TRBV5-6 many CASSPHAGTTTGELFF TGTGCCAGCAGCCCACACGCTGGGACTACAACCGGGGAGCTGTTTTTT
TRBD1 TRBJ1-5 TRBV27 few CASSLSDRKDPQHF TGTGCCAGCAGTTTATCGGACAGGAAGGACCCCCAGCATTTT
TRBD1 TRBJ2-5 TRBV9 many CASSVQGAVSETQYF TGTGCCAGCAGCGTACAGGGGGCTGTTTCGGAGACCCAGTACTTC
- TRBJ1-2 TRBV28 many CASSLPRGEGYTF TGTGCCAGCAGTTTGCCCCGGGGCGAAGGCTACACCTTC
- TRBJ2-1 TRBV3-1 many CASSQVPDIGYEQFF TGTGCCAGCAGCCAAGTTCCAGATATAGGCTATGAGCAGTTCTTC
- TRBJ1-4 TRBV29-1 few CSVGAVNEKLFF TGCAGCGTTGGGGCAGTAAATGAAAAACTGTTTTTT
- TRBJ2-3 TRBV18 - CASSPGLGPDTQYF TGTGCCAGCTCACCAGGGCTAGGCCCAGATACGCAGTATTTT
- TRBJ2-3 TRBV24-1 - CATSDLQGNTQYF TGTGCCACCAGTGATCTACAGGGCAACACGCAGTATTTT
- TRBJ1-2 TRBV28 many CASSVPGEFYGYTF TGTGCCAGCAGTGTTCCAGGGGAATTCTATGGCTACACCTTC
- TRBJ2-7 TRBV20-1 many CSAPQWAGPSYEQYF TGCAGTGCCCCTCAGTGGGCGGGGCCCTCCTACGAGCAGTACTTC
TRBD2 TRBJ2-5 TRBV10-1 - CASSSGSGKTQYF TGCGCCAGCTCTAGCGGGAGTGGGAAGACCCAGTACTTC
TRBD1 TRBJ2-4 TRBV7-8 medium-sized CATSDRVGNIQYF TGTGCCACCTCGGACAGGGTTGGAAACATTCAGTACTTC
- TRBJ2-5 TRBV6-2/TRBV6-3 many CASSYLLETQYF TGTGCCAGCAGTTATCTCCTAGAGACCCAGTACTTC
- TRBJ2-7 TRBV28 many CASSLLNPYEQYF TGTGCCAGCAGTTTATTGAATCCCTACGAGCAGTACTTC
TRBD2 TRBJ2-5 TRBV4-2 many CASSLEDGRQETQYF TGTGCCAGCAGCCTAGAAGACGGGAGGCAAGAGACCCAGTACTTC
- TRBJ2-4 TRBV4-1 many CASSQDRNIQYF TGCGCCAGCAGCCAAGATAGAAACATTCAGTACTTC
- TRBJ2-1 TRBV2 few CASKTTSFYEQFF TGTGCCAGCAAGACCACTAGCTTTTATGAGCAGTTCTTC
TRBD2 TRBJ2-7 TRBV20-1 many CSARDGGVSSYEQYF TGCAGTGCTAGAGATGGGGGGGTTTCCTCCTACGAGCAGTACTTC
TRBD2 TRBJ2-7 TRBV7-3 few CASSATSGEQYF TGTGCCAGCAGCGCGACTAGCGGGGAACAGTACTTC
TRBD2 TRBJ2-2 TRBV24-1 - CATSEGTSDTGELFF TGTGCCACCAGTGAAGGAACTAGCGACACCGGGGAGCTGTTTTTT
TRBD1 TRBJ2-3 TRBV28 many CASLDSGTGHTDTQYF TGTGCCAGCCTAGATTCCGGGACAGGTCACACAGATACGCAGTATTTT
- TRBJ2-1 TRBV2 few CASSYDRYNEQFF TGTGCCAGCAGTTATGACAGATACAATGAGCAGTTCTTC
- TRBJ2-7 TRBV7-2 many CASSPALASYEQYF TGTGCCAGCAGCCCCGCACTAGCCTCCTACGAGCAGTACTTC
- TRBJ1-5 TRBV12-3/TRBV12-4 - CASSLGVSQPQHF TGTGCCAGCAGTTTGGGTGTTAGTCAGCCCCAGCATTTT
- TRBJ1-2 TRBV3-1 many CASSQPIGIKTDGYTF TGTGCCAGCAGCCAACCTATTGGGATCAAAACCGATGGCTACACCTTC
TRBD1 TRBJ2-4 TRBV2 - CASSNDRGGDIQYF TGTGCCAGCAGTAACGACAGGGGTGGGGACATTCAGTACTTC
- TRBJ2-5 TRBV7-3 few CASSFGARETQYF TGTGCCAGCAGCTTCGGGGCTCGGGAGACCCAGTACTTC
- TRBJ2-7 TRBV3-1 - CASSPSSGTYEQYF TGTGCCAGCAGCCCCTCCTCCGGGACCTACGAGCAGTACTTC
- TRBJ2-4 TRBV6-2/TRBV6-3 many CASSWGSDIQYF TGTGCCAGCAGTTGGGGGTCGGACATTCAGTACTTC
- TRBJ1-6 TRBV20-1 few CSARPGGNYNSPLHF TGCAGTGCTAGGCCGGGGGGGAACTATAATTCACCCCTCCACTTT
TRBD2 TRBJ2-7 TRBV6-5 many CASSGGGHAAGVYEQYF TGTGCCAGCAGTGGGGGAGGGCACGCAGCGGGAGTCTACGAGCAGTACTTC
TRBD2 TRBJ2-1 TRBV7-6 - CASSLRYSGTTAYEQFF TGTGCCAGCAGCTTACGGTATAGCGGGACCACCGCGTATGAGCAGTTCTTC
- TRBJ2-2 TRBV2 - CASVRGQVDGELFF TGTGCCAGCGTCCGGGGCCAGGTCGACGGGGAGCTGTTTTTT
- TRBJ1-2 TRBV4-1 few CASSQDSGSGPKTF TGCGCCAGCAGCCAAGATAGCGGGAGCGGGCCCAAAACCTTC
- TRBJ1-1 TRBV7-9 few CASRPLRGLNTEAFF TGTGCCAGCAGGCCCCTCCGGGGTCTGAACACTGAAGCTTTCTTT
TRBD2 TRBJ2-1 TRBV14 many CASSQVFGLAGGPDNEQFF TGTGCCAGCAGCCAGGTGTTCGGGCTAGCGGGAGGGCCTGACAATGAGCAGTTCTTC
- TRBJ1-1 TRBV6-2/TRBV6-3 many CASSRGTVTEAFF TGTGCCAGCAGCAGGGGTACAGTCACTGAAGCTTTCTTT
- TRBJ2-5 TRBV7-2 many CASSLARARVQETQYF TGTGCCAGCAGCTTAGCCCGCGCTAGGGTCCAAGAGACCCAGTACTTC
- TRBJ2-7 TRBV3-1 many CATSAGRAYEQYF TGTGCCACCTCAGCCGGTAGGGCCTACGAGCAGTACTTC
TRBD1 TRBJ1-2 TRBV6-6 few CASSYSTGAYGYTF TGTGCCAGCAGTTACTCGACAGGGGCCTATGGCTACACCTTC
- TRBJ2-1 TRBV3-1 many CASSRKGADEQFF TGTGCCAGCAGCCGCAAAGGGGCGGATGAGCAGTTCTTC
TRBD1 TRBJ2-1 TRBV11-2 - CASSLGGQGNNEQFF TGTGCCAGCAGCTTAGGAGGACAGGGAAACAATGAGCAGTTCTTC
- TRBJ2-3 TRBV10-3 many CAISGGSADTQYF TGTGCCATCAGTGGGGGAAGCGCAGATACGCAGTATTTT
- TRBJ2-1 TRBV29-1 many CSVVLRGMMRGEQFF TGCAGCGTTGTACTGAGGGGGATGATGAGGGGTGAACAGTTCTTC